The 10 T cell receptor beta chains listed next were all sequenced from one sample in a study of blood T cell repertoires in COVID-19. Sequencing used immunoSEQ multiplex PCR; TCRdb keeps in-frame clones, though not all of them. The sample yields about 160,000 clones, roughly 84% seen once. What was sequenced was peripheral blood. Receptors were obtained from a woman aged 60-75 years with COVID-19, enrolled during active disease.

CDR3 DNA sequence: TGCGCCAGCAGCCCCCTCGGGCAGGGGCAAGGCTACACCTTC. Translation gives CASSPLGQGQGYTF. The genes are TRBV5-1 and TRBJ1-2, with TRBD1 as a possible D gene (6 bases). The CDR3 is made up of 14 amino acids. Per germline, CDR1 SGHRS and CDR2 YFSETQ. Trimming cost V 4 bases and J 8 bases, with 18 bases left between them.

The rearrangement links TRBV6-5 to TRBJ2-3, with D maybe TRBD1 (5 bases). CDR1 MNHEY and CDR2 SVGAGI come from the germline V gene. CDR3 length: 14 amino acids. Deletions cut 7 bases from V and 0 bases from J, with 11 bases between. The DNA of the CDR3 is TGTGCCAGCATAGGGGCCTCTAGCACAGATACGCAGTATTTT. This translates into CASIGASSTDTQYF.

The CDR3 sequence is CASTPGLAGGLSYNEQFF. In nucleotides, the CDR3 is TGTGCCAGCACCCCGGGACTAGCGGGGGGGCTCTCCTACAATGAGCAGTTCTTC. V usage is TRBV5-6 and J usage is TRBJ2-1; 16 bases map to TRBD2. Germline V gene lookup returns CDR1 SGHDT and CDR2 YYEEEE. Germline trimming cut 6 bases from V and 0 bases from J; bases unmatched to any gene: 6. The CDR3 contains 18 residues.

This chain uses TRBV29-1 with TRBJ1-4; D gene unclear. The CDR3 loop spans 14 amino acids. Germline CDR1 is SQVTM and CDR2 is ANQGSEA. V lost 7 bases and J lost 13, with 25 bases in between. CDR3 sequence (DNA): TGCAGCGCCAAACCACCGGGAAATTCTTCCCCACTGTTTTTT. The encoded protein is CSAKPPGNSSPLFF.

V gene TRBV19 combines with J gene TRBJ1-1, with D possibly TRBD1 on 6 matching bases. Trimming removed 6 bases at V and 1 base at J, with 12 bases between. From germline, CDR1 is LNHDA and CDR2 SQIVND (reference sequence). The CDR3 extends over 14 amino acids. The DNA of the CDR3 is TGTGCCAGTAGCCACAGGACAGCGAACACTGAAGCTTTCTTT. Translated: CASSHRTANTEAFF.

V is TRBV19 and J is TRBJ2-1; TRBD1 matches 9 bases. After removal of 1 base from V and 10 bases from J, the junction contained 2 bases not matched to a gene. The CDR3 has 13 residues. Germline-derived CDR1 and CDR2 are LNHDA and SQIVND (reference sequence). The CDR3 nucleotides read TGTGCCAGTAGTATAGCTACAGGGGGCGAGCAGTTCTTC. It specifies CASSIATGGEQFF.

This chain links TRBV7-9 with TRBJ1-5; 9 nucleotides agree with TRBD1. In germline, CDR1 is SEHNR, CDR2 FQNEAQ (reference sequence). This CDR3 spans 14 amino acids. J lost 5 bases, V lost 1 base, and 0 bases had no gene match. CDR3 DNA: TGTGCCAGCAGCTTAGGACAGGGGGATCAGCCCCAGCATTTT. It yields the protein CASSLGQGDQPQHF.

This chain joins TRBV27 and TRBJ2-1; 10 bases map to TRBD1. The germline V gene encodes CDR1 MNHEY and CDR2 SMNVEV (reference sequence). This CDR3 spans 15 amino acids. Trimming removed 3 bases from V and 10 bases from J; junction bases left unmatched: 9. The chain's CDR3 is CASSFRTGGQREQFF. The CDR3 DNA sequence: TGTGCCAGCAGTTTTCGGACAGGGGGTCAGCGGGAGCAGTTCTTC.

V is TRBV7-3 and J is TRBJ1-2; 8 nucleotides line up with TRBD1. V trimming: 5 bases; J trimming: 8 bases; junction bases outside the gene matches: 7. The CDR3 spans 13 residues. The germline gives CDR1 SGHTA, CDR2 FQGTGA. In DNA form, the CDR3 reads TGTGCCAGCAGCGCTCAGGGGGCAGGAGGCTACACCTTC. It translates to CASSAQGAGGYTF.

The DNA of the CDR3 is TGTGCCAGCAGGGGGCAGGGGGCCGATCAGCCCCAGCATTTT. Its protein is CASRGQGADQPQHF. This rearrangement joins TRBV7-9 to TRBJ1-5; TRBD1 matches at 8 bases. CDR3 length: 14 residues. The J segment lost 5 bases and the V segment lost 6 bases, leaving 6 bases of the junction unmatched. Germline assignment: CDR1 SEHNR and CDR2 FQNEAQ (reference sequence).